The rows below give T cell receptor beta chains drawn from one sample of a study of post-analysis software for immune sequencing data. TCRdb independently ran MiXCR on the PCR reads; one entry per CDR3 protein. The table lists about 540,000 distinct CDR3 sequences, 30% to 40% of them singletons, with approximately 6% in the top ten. Material for sequencing was blood. These receptors all come from a girl aged 2 to 17 with multiple sclerosis. Both conserved end residues are part of each CDR3. The D gene is left open where the match is weak. Only some rows state a clone size, as once, few, many or a class for expanded clones.

D gene,J gene,clone size,V gene,CDR3 DNA,CDR3 protein
-,TRBJ1-5,-,TRBV6-2/TRBV6-3,TGTGCCAGCAGTTACGGATCCGGGCTCAGCAATCAGCCCCAGCATTTT,CASSYGSGLSNQPQHF
-,TRBJ2-7,-,TRBV10-3,TGTGCCATCAGTGGCAGACCTGCCACCGAGCAGTACTTC,CAISGRPATEQYF
TRBD1,TRBJ2-6,-,TRBV7-3,TGTGCCAGCAGTATCAGGGGGCCCGGGGCCAACGTCCTGACTTTC,CASSIRGPGANVLTF
TRBD1,TRBJ2-4,few,TRBV5-1,TGCGCCAGCAGGCAGGGACAGATTCTAGCCAAAAACATTCAGTACTTC,CASRQGQILAKNIQYF
-,TRBJ1-2,-,TRBV3-1,TGTGCCAGCAGCCAAGGGCTCGTGGGGGATGGCTACACCTTC,CASSQGLVGDGYTF
-,TRBJ1-1,few,TRBV5-8,TGTGCCAGCAGCTTGAGTCGCCGGATGAACACTGAAGCTTTCTTT,CASSLSRRMNTEAFF
-,TRBJ1-2,few,TRBV5-1,TGCGCCAGCAGCCAAGGAGAGGTCTATGGCTACACCTTC,CASSQGEVYGYTF
TRBD2,TRBJ2-7,once,TRBV4-2,TGTGCCAGCAGCCAAGAGGGACTAGCGGGATCCTACGAGCAGTACTTC,CASSQEGLAGSYEQYF
TRBD1,TRBJ2-5,few,TRBV13,TGTGCCAGCAGCCCGCCAGGGACAGGAAAGGCGGAGACCCAGTACTTC,CASSPPGTGKAETQYF
-,TRBJ1-6,-,TRBV2,TGTGCCAGCAGTGAAGTCTCCCGATTGGCCCCCCACTTT,CASSEVSRLAPHF
-,TRBJ1-6,few,TRBV27,TGTGCCAGCAGTGCCGACAGAGGCTCACCCCTCCACTTT,CASSADRGSPLHF
TRBD1,TRBJ2-3,-,TRBV15,TGTGCCACCAGCAGATCAAATGGACAGGGACGCACAGATACGCAGTATTTT,CATSRSNGQGRTDTQYF
TRBD1,TRBJ2-1,-,TRBV25-1,TGTGCCAGCAAACCCCGCGGACAGGGGTATGATGGGCAGTTCTTC,CASKPRGQGYDGQFF
-,TRBJ1-3,-,TRBV5-1,TGCGCCAGCAGCTTGGAAGGACAGCCATCACCTATTGCTGGAAACACCATATATTTT,CASSLEGQPSPIAGNTIYF
TRBD2,TRBJ2-3,few,TRBV12-3/TRBV12-4,TGTGCCAGCAGTTTCGGGACTAGCGGGGACACAGATACGCAGTATTTT,CASSFGTSGDTDTQYF
-,TRBJ2-3,few,TRBV5-5,TGTGCCAGCAGCTTGGACGCGGCCAGCACAGATACGCAGTATTTT,CASSLDAASTDTQYF
TRBD2,TRBJ2-3,-,TRBV7-3,TGTGCCAGCAGCCCGATAGCGGGAAGGGTGGATACGCAGTATTTT,CASSPIAGRVDTQYF
TRBD2,TRBJ2-3,-,TRBV7-9,TGTGCCAGCAGCTCCCGGGGTAGCGGGGGGCCCCTCACAGATACGCAGTATTTT,CASSSRGSGGPLTDTQYF
-,TRBJ1-4,-,TRBV7-2,TGTGCCAGCAGCTTAAACCCAGGGGTGCGCGAAAAACTGTTTTTT,CASSLNPGVREKLFF
-,TRBJ2-4,-,TRBV3-1,TGTGCCGGCAGCGAGGGGGACTCCCGTTTTAGCCAGTACTTC,CAGSEGDSRFSQYF
-,TRBJ1-1,-,TRBV7-9,TGTGCCAGCAGCCCCCCGGTTCGGGGGAACACTGAAGCTTTCTTT,CASSPPVRGNTEAFF
-,TRBJ2-3,-,TRBV20-1,TGCAGTGGGTTCTCGTCGGCAGATACGCAGTATTTT,CSGFSSADTQYF
TRBD1,TRBJ1-2,few,TRBV5-1,TGCGCCAGCAGCTCGACAGTGACAGGGCAAGATGGCTACACCTTC,CASSSTVTGQDGYTF
-,TRBJ2-1,-,TRBV4-1,TGCGCCAGCAGCCAAGAATGGTCGCAAACTTACAATGAGCAGTTCTTC,CASSQEWSQTYNEQFF
-,TRBJ1-1,-,TRBV20-1,TGCAGTGCTAGAGTCGGACGGACGGCTGAAGCTTTCTTT,CSARVGRTAEAFF
-,TRBJ2-6,-,TRBV6-5,TGTGCCAGCAGCCCACTTAGGGGGGCGACCGGGGCCAACGGCCTGACTTTC,CASSPLRGATGANGLTF
-,TRBJ2-3,-,TRBV6-6,TGTGCCAGCATGCCGGACGTTACAGATACGCAGTATTTT,CASMPDVTDTQYF
-,TRBJ2-3,-,TRBV5-1,TGCGCCAGCAGCTTGGTTTCGGCGGTAGATACGCAGTATTTT,CASSLVSAVDTQYF
-,TRBJ1-4,few,TRBV2,TGTGCCAGCTCTGTGGGACAAACCCCTGAAAAACTGTTTTTT,CASSVGQTPEKLFF
TRBD1,TRBJ2-5,-,TRBV20-1,TGCAGTGCTAGAGAGAGACAGGGCGAAGAGACCCAGTACTTC,CSARERQGEETQYF
-,TRBJ2-7,few,TRBV5-5,TGTGCCAGCAGCGTGGGGCAGGGGAGGGCCTACGAGCAGTACTTC,CASSVGQGRAYEQYF
TRBD1,TRBJ2-6,-,TRBV20-1,TGCAGTGCTAGAGGGCAGGGGGCCCTCTCTGGGGCCAACGTCCTGACTTTC,CSARGQGALSGANVLTF
-,TRBJ2-5,few,TRBV6-1,TGTGCCAGCAGTGAAGCTCCAACGCGAGGGGTGGGAGAGACCCAGTACTTC,CASSEAPTRGVGETQYF
-,TRBJ2-7,few,TRBV10-3,TGTGCCATCAAGACGGACAGCTCCTACGAGCAGTACTTC,CAIKTDSSYEQYF
TRBD1,TRBJ1-5,few,TRBV28,TGTGCCAGCAGTGGCGCAGGGGGCGGCAATCAGCCCCAGCATTTT,CASSGAGGGNQPQHF
-,TRBJ1-5,-,TRBV27,TGTGCCAGCAGCCCGGGGGAAAGCAATCAGCCCCAGCATTTT,CASSPGESNQPQHF
TRBD2,TRBJ2-3,-,TRBV20-1,TGCAGTGCACCAGCGGGGGCGAGCACAGATACGCAGTATTTT,CSAPAGASTDTQYF